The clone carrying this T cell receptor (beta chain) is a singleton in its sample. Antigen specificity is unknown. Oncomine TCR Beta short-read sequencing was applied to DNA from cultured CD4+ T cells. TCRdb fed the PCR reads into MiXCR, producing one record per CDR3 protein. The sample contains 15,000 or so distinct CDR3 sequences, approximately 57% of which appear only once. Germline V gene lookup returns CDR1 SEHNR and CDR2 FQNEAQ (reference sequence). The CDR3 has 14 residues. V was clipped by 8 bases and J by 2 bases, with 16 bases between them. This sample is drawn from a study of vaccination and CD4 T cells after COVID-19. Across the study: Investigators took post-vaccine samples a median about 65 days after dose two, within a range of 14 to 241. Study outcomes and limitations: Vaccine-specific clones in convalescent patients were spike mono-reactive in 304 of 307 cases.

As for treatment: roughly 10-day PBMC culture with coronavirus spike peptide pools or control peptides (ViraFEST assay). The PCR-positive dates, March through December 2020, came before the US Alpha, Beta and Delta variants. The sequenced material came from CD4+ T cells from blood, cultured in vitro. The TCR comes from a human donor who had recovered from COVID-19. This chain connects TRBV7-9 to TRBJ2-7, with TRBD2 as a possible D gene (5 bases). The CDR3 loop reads CASADGDGAYEQYF. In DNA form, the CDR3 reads TGTGCCAGCGCAGACGGGGATGGGGCCTACGAGCAGTACTTC.